Included here is one T cell receptor beta chain sequence, with context. What it binds is not known. The authors ran the assay at deep level. Genomic DNA of each subset was evenly split across several immunoSEQ plates. Assay used: immunoSEQ multiplex PCR; TCRdb lists only in-frame clones, some missing. The sample lists approximately 1.9 million clones, around 93% occurring once. These data come from a study of shared clonotypes between healthy human individuals. Findings and caveats of the study: Read depth was anticipated to influence clonotype sharing among donors.

This CDR3 has 13 amino acids. Germline loops: CDR1 GTSNPN, CDR2 SVGIG (reference sequence). Trimming stripped 1 base from V and 2 bases from J, with 9 bases between. Naive CD8 populations comprised CD45RO-negative cells positively selected for CCR7, excluding terminally differentiated effector memory CD45RA+ cells. Sequenced material: naive CD8+ T cells from PBMCs. The chain employs TRBV30 and TRBJ2-7; unclear D gene. This TCR was recovered from a man between 18 and 29 years old in good health. Some clones in this sample may be carry-over from other donors' samples. Written as DNA, the CDR3 is TGTGCCTGGAGTGACGGCGCGCCCTACGAGCAGTACTTC. Encoded protein: CAWSDGAPYEQYF.